These T cell receptor beta chains were read from a single sample in a study of T cells in Graves' hyperthyroidism and ophthalmopathy. TCRdb recomputed calls from the multiplex PCR reads with MiXCR, one row per CDR3 protein. The sample comprises over 200,000 distinct CDR3 sequences, just over 14% of which are singletons, and about 14% rests with the top ten. Sequencing input: blood. The receptors derive from a woman between 40 and 55 years old with Graves' hyperthyroidism that later progressed to Graves' ophthalmopathy. Each CDR3 is given with its conserved first and last residue. D genes are given only for firm matches. Not every row has a clone size; where given, it reads once, few, many or a size class.

clone size: many
J gene: TRBJ1-4
V gene: TRBV5-8
D gene: TRBD1
CDR3 DNA: TGTGCCAGCAGCCGGACAGGGAGAGATGAAAAACTGTTTTTT
CDR3 protein: CASSRTGRDEKLFF

clone size: .
J gene: TRBJ1-6
V gene: TRBV5-5
D gene: .
CDR3 DNA: TGTGCCAGCAGCTTAATCACATCGAGCTATAATTCACCCCTCCACTTT
CDR3 protein: CASSLITSSYNSPLHF

clone size: many
J gene: TRBJ2-3
V gene: TRBV7-2
D gene: .
CDR3 DNA: TGTGCCAGCAGCTTTGGGTTCAGGGAGGCAGATACGCAGTATTTT
CDR3 protein: CASSFGFREADTQYF

clone size: few
J gene: TRBJ2-6
V gene: TRBV20-1
D gene: .
CDR3 DNA: TGCAGTGCCATCACAGAGGCCGGGGCCAACGTCCTGACTTTC
CDR3 protein: CSAITEAGANVLTF

clone size: few
J gene: TRBJ2-2
V gene: TRBV6-1
D gene: TRBD2
CDR3 DNA: TGTGCCAGCAGTAAGACTAGCGGGAAAATCGGGGAGCTGTTTTTT
CDR3 protein: CASSKTSGKIGELFF

clone size: many
J gene: TRBJ1-1
V gene: TRBV3-1
D gene: .
CDR3 DNA: TGTGCCAGCAGCCCTATACGGGGTGAAGCTTTCTTT
CDR3 protein: CASSPIRGEAFF

clone size: few
J gene: TRBJ2-1
V gene: TRBV19
D gene: .
CDR3 DNA: TGTGCCAGTAGTATCCCCCGTGCGGGCAGGGGGGCATATGAGCAGTTCTTC
CDR3 protein: CASSIPRAGRGAYEQFF

clone size: many
J gene: TRBJ2-1
V gene: TRBV18
D gene: TRBD2
CDR3 DNA: TGTGCCAGCTCACCTCGTGCTAGCGGGATTAATGAGCAGTTCTTC
CDR3 protein: CASSPRASGINEQFF

clone size: many
J gene: TRBJ2-7
V gene: TRBV28
D gene: .
CDR3 DNA: TGTGCCAGCAGTTTTTTGTTTCAGTTCTCCTACGAGCAGTACTTC
CDR3 protein: CASSFLFQFSYEQYF

clone size: many
J gene: TRBJ2-1
V gene: TRBV30
D gene: .
CDR3 DNA: TGTGCCTGGAGTGTGGTAGGGGAGTGGAATGAGCAGTTCTTC
CDR3 protein: CAWSVVGEWNEQFF

clone size: many
J gene: TRBJ2-7
V gene: TRBV2
D gene: .
CDR3 DNA: TGTGCCAGCAGGCCTCGGGACGTAACCTACGAGCAGTACTTC
CDR3 protein: CASRPRDVTYEQYF

clone size: few
J gene: TRBJ2-1
V gene: TRBV19
D gene: TRBD2
CDR3 DNA: TGTGCCAGTAGTATTTGGGGGACTAGCCAAGACAATGAGCAGTTCTTC
CDR3 protein: CASSIWGTSQDNEQFF

clone size: many
J gene: TRBJ2-5
V gene: TRBV28
D gene: .
CDR3 DNA: TGTGCCAGCAGACCTAGGGGGATAGAGACCCAGTACTTC
CDR3 protein: CASRPRGIETQYF

clone size: many
J gene: TRBJ2-7
V gene: TRBV27
D gene: .
CDR3 DNA: TGTGCCAGCAGTCTCGGGGCCTATCTTCACGAGCAGTACTTC
CDR3 protein: CASSLGAYLHEQYF

clone size: many
J gene: TRBJ2-7
V gene: TRBV12-3/TRBV12-4
D gene: TRBD2
CDR3 DNA: TGTGCCAGCCGGACCGGGACTAGCGGAACCATGACGAAGCAGTACTTC
CDR3 protein: CASRTGTSGTMTKQYF

clone size: many
J gene: TRBJ2-7
V gene: TRBV29-1
D gene: .
CDR3 DNA: TGCAGCGTTGCCACCTCAGGGAGGTACGAGCAGTACTTC
CDR3 protein: CSVATSGRYEQYF

clone size: many
J gene: TRBJ2-7
V gene: TRBV18
D gene: .
CDR3 DNA: TGTGCCAGCTCACCCACAAACCTTTTGTACGAGCAGTACTTC
CDR3 protein: CASSPTNLLYEQYF

clone size: many
J gene: TRBJ2-1
V gene: TRBV19
D gene: .
CDR3 DNA: TGTGCCAGTGGGCAGCTTTCCTACAATGAGCAGTTCTTC
CDR3 protein: CASGQLSYNEQFF

clone size: many
J gene: TRBJ2-3
V gene: TRBV11-3
D gene: TRBD2
CDR3 DNA: TGTGCCAGCAGCCGCGGGAGGACAGATACGCAGTATTTT
CDR3 protein: CASSRGRTDTQYF

clone size: .
J gene: TRBJ2-7
V gene: TRBV7-3
D gene: .
CDR3 DNA: TGTGCCAGCACCGACACGGCTGGCTCCTACGAGCAGTACTTC
CDR3 protein: CASTDTAGSYEQYF

clone size: many
J gene: TRBJ2-2
V gene: TRBV11-2
D gene: .
CDR3 DNA: TGTGCCAGCAGCGTCCGGCTTACAGGGAACACCGGGGAGCTGTTTTTT
CDR3 protein: CASSVRLTGNTGELFF

clone size: many
J gene: TRBJ2-2
V gene: TRBV5-1
D gene: .
CDR3 DNA: TGCGCCAGCAGCACTCAGAACACCGGGGAGCTGTTTTTT
CDR3 protein: CASSTQNTGELFF

clone size: many
J gene: TRBJ1-5
V gene: TRBV28
D gene: .
CDR3 DNA: TGTGCCAGCGAAGTGAGGGAATATAGCAATCAGCCCCAGCATTTT
CDR3 protein: CASEVREYSNQPQHF

clone size: .
J gene: TRBJ2-1
V gene: TRBV5-1
D gene: TRBD2
CDR3 DNA: TGCGCCAGCAGCCTGAGTCAGCGGGAGTACGATGAGCAGTTCTTC
CDR3 protein: CASSLSQREYDEQFF

clone size: many
J gene: TRBJ2-7
V gene: TRBV5-1
D gene: TRBD1
CDR3 DNA: TGCGCCAGCAGCTTATCGACAGGGGGGTACGAGCAGTACTTC
CDR3 protein: CASSLSTGGYEQYF

clone size: many
J gene: TRBJ2-7
V gene: TRBV20-1
D gene: TRBD2
CDR3 DNA: TGCAGTGCTCGGACTAGCGGGAGCTCCTACGAGCAGTACTTC
CDR3 protein: CSARTSGSSYEQYF

clone size: .
J gene: TRBJ2-1
V gene: TRBV12-5
D gene: TRBD2
CDR3 DNA: TGTGCTAGTGATCTTCTCCCGGGACTAGTAACCCACAATGAGCAGTTCTTC
CDR3 protein: CASDLLPGLVTHNEQFF

clone size: many
J gene: TRBJ2-7
V gene: TRBV29-1
D gene: .
CDR3 DNA: TGCAGCGTTTGGGGCAGGGGGGGGGAGCAGTACTTC
CDR3 protein: CSVWGRGGEQYF

clone size: few
J gene: TRBJ2-7
V gene: TRBV20-1
D gene: .
CDR3 DNA: TGCAGTGCTAGTGGCGTCCCCTACGAGCAGTACTTC
CDR3 protein: CSASGVPYEQYF

clone size: .
J gene: TRBJ1-6
V gene: TRBV6-1
D gene: .
CDR3 DNA: TGTGCCAGCAGTCGGCAGGCAGACTCCTATAATTCACCCCTCCACTTT
CDR3 protein: CASSRQADSYNSPLHF

clone size: many
J gene: TRBJ1-6
V gene: TRBV20-1
D gene: .
CDR3 DNA: TGCAGTGCTAGAGTCAGGGAATATAATTCACCCCTCCACTTT
CDR3 protein: CSARVREYNSPLHF

clone size: few
J gene: TRBJ2-3
V gene: TRBV4-2
D gene: TRBD2
CDR3 DNA: TGTGCCAGCAGCCCCCGCCCACCGGGCGGGGGAATACCTTTAAGCACAGATACGCAGTATTTT
CDR3 protein: CASSPRPPGGGIPLSTDTQYF

clone size: many
J gene: TRBJ1-1
V gene: TRBV19
D gene: .
CDR3 DNA: TGTGCCAGTAGTATTCCGGGCTTGGGATCTGTGAACACTGAAGCTTTCTTT
CDR3 protein: CASSIPGLGSVNTEAFF

clone size: many
J gene: TRBJ1-3
V gene: TRBV10-3
D gene: .
CDR3 DNA: TGTGCCATCAGTCTTACCGGGACGCTCTCTGGAAACACCATATATTTT
CDR3 protein: CAISLTGTLSGNTIYF

clone size: many
J gene: TRBJ2-5
V gene: TRBV7-2
D gene: .
CDR3 DNA: TGTGCCAGCAGCACCCGGACGGAAGAGACCCAGTACTTC
CDR3 protein: CASSTRTEETQYF

clone size: few
J gene: TRBJ1-5
V gene: TRBV3-1
D gene: .
CDR3 DNA: TGTGCCAGCAGCCAAGATCCGTTACGGCCCCAGCATTTT
CDR3 protein: CASSQDPLRPQHF

clone size: many
J gene: TRBJ1-1
V gene: TRBV20-1
D gene: .
CDR3 DNA: TGCAGTGCTAGTGTAGGGGACACTGAAGCTTTCTTT
CDR3 protein: CSASVGDTEAFF

clone size: .
J gene: TRBJ2-3
V gene: TRBV28
D gene: TRBD2
CDR3 DNA: TGTGCCAGCAGCCAAGCCGCTAGCGGGAGGGATACGCAGTATTTT
CDR3 protein: CASSQAASGRDTQYF

clone size: many
J gene: TRBJ1-2
V gene: TRBV9
D gene: .
CDR3 DNA: TGTGCCAGCAGCCCGAAATTTGGAAGCGACTATGGCTACACCTTC
CDR3 protein: CASSPKFGSDYGYTF

clone size: many
J gene: TRBJ2-6
V gene: TRBV3-1
D gene: .
CDR3 DNA: TGTGCCAGCAGCCAAGGCGCCGGCGGGGCCAACGTCCTGACTTTC
CDR3 protein: CASSQGAGGANVLTF

clone size: many
J gene: TRBJ2-2
V gene: TRBV28
D gene: .
CDR3 DNA: TGTGCCAGCAGTTTCTCAGGGATTGGCGGGGAGCTGTTTTTT
CDR3 protein: CASSFSGIGGELFF

clone size: many
J gene: TRBJ2-1
V gene: TRBV5-6
D gene: .
CDR3 DNA: TGTGCCAGCAGCCCCTTTGGATCAAAGCAGTTCTTC
CDR3 protein: CASSPFGSKQFF

clone size: many
J gene: TRBJ1-5
V gene: TRBV2
D gene: .
CDR3 DNA: TGTGCCAGCAGGGAGGGGGGGCTAAGCCATCAGCCCCAGCATTTT
CDR3 protein: CASREGGLSHQPQHF

clone size: many
J gene: TRBJ1-2
V gene: TRBV28
D gene: TRBD1
CDR3 DNA: TGTGCCAGCAGCTCCGACAGGGGGCGTTACACCTTC
CDR3 protein: CASSSDRGRYTF

clone size: many
J gene: TRBJ1-1
V gene: TRBV6-5
D gene: TRBD1
CDR3 DNA: TGTGCCAGCAGTTACAGCCCGACAGGGCCGGTGAACACTGAAGCTTTCTTT
CDR3 protein: CASSYSPTGPVNTEAFF

clone size: many
J gene: TRBJ2-3
V gene: TRBV7-3
D gene: .
CDR3 DNA: TGTGCCAGCAGCGCCCCCCTTGGTTCCGGAGAAGATACGCAGTATTTT
CDR3 protein: CASSAPLGSGEDTQYF

clone size: few
J gene: TRBJ1-3
V gene: TRBV7-9
D gene: .
CDR3 DNA: TGTGCCACTTCCCCGTCGGGCTCTGGAAACACCATATATTTT
CDR3 protein: CATSPSGSGNTIYF

clone size: .
J gene: TRBJ2-7
V gene: TRBV6-1
D gene: .
CDR3 DNA: TGTGCCAGCAGGGTACAGGGAGGGGGTTCCTACGAGCAGTACTTC
CDR3 protein: CASRVQGGGSYEQYF

clone size: many
J gene: TRBJ1-5
V gene: TRBV18
D gene: .
CDR3 DNA: TGTGCCAGCTCACTTCGGAGGGACTCCGCCGTGGGTCAGCCCCAGCATTTT
CDR3 protein: CASSLRRDSAVGQPQHF

clone size: many
J gene: TRBJ1-5
V gene: TRBV10-3
D gene: .
CDR3 DNA: TGTGCCTCCCGTCGGGATACAAGTAGCAATCAGCCCCAGCATTTT
CDR3 protein: CASRRDTSSNQPQHF

clone size: many
J gene: TRBJ2-1
V gene: TRBV7-9
D gene: TRBD2
CDR3 DNA: TGTGCCAGCTCGACTAGCGGGAATTACAATGAGCAGTTCTTC
CDR3 protein: CASSTSGNYNEQFF

clone size: many
J gene: TRBJ2-7
V gene: TRBV4-1
D gene: TRBD2
CDR3 DNA: TGCGCCAGCAGCCAAGGACTAGCGGGAGGCTACGAGCAGTACTTC
CDR3 protein: CASSQGLAGGYEQYF

clone size: .
J gene: TRBJ1-3
V gene: TRBV6-1
D gene: .
CDR3 DNA: TGTGCCAGCAGCGATTACTCTGGAAACACCATATATTTT
CDR3 protein: CASSDYSGNTIYF

clone size: many
J gene: TRBJ2-7
V gene: TRBV7-2
D gene: TRBD2
CDR3 DNA: TGTGCCAGCAGCGTCTACGGACTAGCGGGAGACTACGAGCAGTACTTC
CDR3 protein: CASSVYGLAGDYEQYF

clone size: .
J gene: TRBJ2-2
V gene: TRBV6-5
D gene: .
CDR3 DNA: TGTGCCAGCAGTTACTTGACTTCCACCGGGGAGCTGTTTTTT
CDR3 protein: CASSYLTSTGELFF

clone size: many
J gene: TRBJ2-1
V gene: TRBV27
D gene: .
CDR3 DNA: TGTGCCAGCAGTAGCTCAGGGTTCTACAATGAGCAGTTCTTC
CDR3 protein: CASSSSGFYNEQFF

clone size: many
J gene: TRBJ2-1
V gene: TRBV5-8
D gene: .
CDR3 DNA: TGTGCCAGCAGCTTACCTGGGATTTACAATGAGCAGTTCTTC
CDR3 protein: CASSLPGIYNEQFF

clone size: many
J gene: TRBJ1-1
V gene: TRBV18
D gene: TRBD1
CDR3 DNA: TGTGCCAGCTCACCTGGGACAGGGCCGAACACTGAAGCTTTCTTT
CDR3 protein: CASSPGTGPNTEAFF

clone size: few
J gene: TRBJ2-7
V gene: TRBV6-2/TRBV6-3
D gene: TRBD2
CDR3 DNA: TGTGCCAGCAGTTCACCTCGGACTAGCGTCTCCTACGAGCAGTACTTC
CDR3 protein: CASSSPRTSVSYEQYF